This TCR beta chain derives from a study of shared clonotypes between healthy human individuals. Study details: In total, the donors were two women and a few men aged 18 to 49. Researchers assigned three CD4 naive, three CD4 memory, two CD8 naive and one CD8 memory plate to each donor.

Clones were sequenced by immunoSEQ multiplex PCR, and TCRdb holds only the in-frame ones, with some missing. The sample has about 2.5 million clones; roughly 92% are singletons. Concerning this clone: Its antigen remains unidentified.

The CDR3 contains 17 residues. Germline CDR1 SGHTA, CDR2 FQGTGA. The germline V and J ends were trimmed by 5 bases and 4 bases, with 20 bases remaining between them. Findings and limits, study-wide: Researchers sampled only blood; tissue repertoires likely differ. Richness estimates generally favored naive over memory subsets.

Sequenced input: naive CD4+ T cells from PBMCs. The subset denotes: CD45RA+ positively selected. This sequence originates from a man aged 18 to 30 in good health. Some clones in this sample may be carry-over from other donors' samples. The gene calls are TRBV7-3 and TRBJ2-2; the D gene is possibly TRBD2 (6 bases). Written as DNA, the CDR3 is TGTGCCAGCAGCCGGGACTCCGGGACTGGATTCACCGGGGAGCTGTTTTTT. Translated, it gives CASSRDSGTGFTGELFF.